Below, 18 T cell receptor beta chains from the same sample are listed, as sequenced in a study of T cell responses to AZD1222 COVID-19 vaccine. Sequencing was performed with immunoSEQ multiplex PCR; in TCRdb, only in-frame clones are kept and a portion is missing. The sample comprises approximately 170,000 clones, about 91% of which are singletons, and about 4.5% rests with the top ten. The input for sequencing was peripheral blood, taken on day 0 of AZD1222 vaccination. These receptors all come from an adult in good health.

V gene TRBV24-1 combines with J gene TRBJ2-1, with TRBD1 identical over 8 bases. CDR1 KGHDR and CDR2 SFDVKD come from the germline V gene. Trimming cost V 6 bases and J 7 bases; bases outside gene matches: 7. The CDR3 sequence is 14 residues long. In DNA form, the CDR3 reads TGTGCCACCAGTCTTGGGACAGGAAGGAATGAGCAGTTCTTC. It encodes CATSLGTGRNEQFF.

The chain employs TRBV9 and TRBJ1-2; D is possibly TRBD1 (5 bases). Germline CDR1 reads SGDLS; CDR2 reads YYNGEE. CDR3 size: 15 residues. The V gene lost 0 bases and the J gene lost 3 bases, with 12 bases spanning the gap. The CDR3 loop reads CASSVAGAWDYGYTF. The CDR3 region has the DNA TGTGCCAGCAGCGTAGCTGGGGCATGGGACTATGGCTACACCTTC.

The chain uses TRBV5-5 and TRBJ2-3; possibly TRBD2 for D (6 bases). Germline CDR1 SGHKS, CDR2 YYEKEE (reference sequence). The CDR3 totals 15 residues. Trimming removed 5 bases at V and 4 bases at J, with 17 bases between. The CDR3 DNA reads TGTGCCAGCAGTTCGGGACCACGCGGGGCAGATACGCAGTATTTT. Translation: CASSSGPRGADTQYF.

The CDR3 spells CASSDTPGTLEQYF. The DNA of the CDR3 is TGTGCCAGCAGCGATACCCCCGGGACTCTCGAGCAGTACTTC. The V gene is TRBV6-5, the J gene TRBJ2-7, with a possible D match to TRBD2 (6 bases). CDR1 is MNHEY and CDR2 is SVGAGI in the germline V gene. Trimming pared 6 bases from V and 6 bases from J, leaving 18 bases between. CDR3 length: 14 residues.

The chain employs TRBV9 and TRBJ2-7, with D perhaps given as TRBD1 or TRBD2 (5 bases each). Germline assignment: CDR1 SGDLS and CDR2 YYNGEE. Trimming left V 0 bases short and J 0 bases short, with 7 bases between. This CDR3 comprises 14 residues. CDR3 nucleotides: TGTGCCAGCAGCGTAGATGGGGGCTCCTACGAGCAGTACTTC. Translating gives CASSVDGGSYEQYF.

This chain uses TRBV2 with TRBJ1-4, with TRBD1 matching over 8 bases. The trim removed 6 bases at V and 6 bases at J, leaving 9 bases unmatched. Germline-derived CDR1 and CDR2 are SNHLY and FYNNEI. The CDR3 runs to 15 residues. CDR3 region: CASRNFRGLDEKLFF. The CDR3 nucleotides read TGTGCCAGCAGGAACTTCAGGGGGCTAGATGAAAAACTGTTTTTT. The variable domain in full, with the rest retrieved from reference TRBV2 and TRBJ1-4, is EPEVTQTPSHQVTQMGQEVILRCVPISNHLYFYWYRQILGQKVEFLVSFYNNEISEKSEIFDDQFSVERPDGSNFTLKIRSTKLEDSAMYFCASRNFRGLDEKLFFGSGTQLSVL.

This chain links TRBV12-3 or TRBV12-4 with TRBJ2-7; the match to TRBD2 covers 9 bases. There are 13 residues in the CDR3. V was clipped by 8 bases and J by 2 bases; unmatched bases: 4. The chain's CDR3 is CASGLAGAYEQYF. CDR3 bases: TGTGCCAGCGGATTAGCGGGAGCCTACGAGCAGTACTTC.

As DNA, the CDR3 is TGTGCCAGCAGCGTAGACGTGGGAGGGAGCACTGAAGCTTTCTTT. The encoded protein is CASSVDVGGSTEAFF. The chain is built from TRBV9 and TRBJ1-1; D remains ambiguous. Germline V gives CDR1 SGDLS, CDR2 YYNGEE. The CDR3 is made up of 15 amino acids. Trimming removed 0 bases at V and 4 bases at J, with 13 bases between.

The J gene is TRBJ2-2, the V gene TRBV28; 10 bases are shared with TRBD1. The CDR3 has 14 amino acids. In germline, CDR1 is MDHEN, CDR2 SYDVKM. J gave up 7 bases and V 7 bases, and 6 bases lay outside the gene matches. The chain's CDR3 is CASKTGGAVGELFF. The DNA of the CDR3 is TGTGCCAGCAAGACAGGGGGCGCAGTCGGGGAGCTGTTTTTT.

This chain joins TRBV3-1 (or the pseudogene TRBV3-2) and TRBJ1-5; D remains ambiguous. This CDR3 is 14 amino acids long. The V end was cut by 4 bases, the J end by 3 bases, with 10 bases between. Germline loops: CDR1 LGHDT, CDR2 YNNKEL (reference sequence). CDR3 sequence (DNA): TGTGCCAGCAGCCGGTCGGGGTTCAATCAGCCCCAGCATTTT. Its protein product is CASSRSGFNQPQHF.

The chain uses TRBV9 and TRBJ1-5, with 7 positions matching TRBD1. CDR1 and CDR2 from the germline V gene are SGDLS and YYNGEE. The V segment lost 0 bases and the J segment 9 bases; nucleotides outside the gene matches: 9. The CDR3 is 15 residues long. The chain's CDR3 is CASSVGAGGFGPQHF. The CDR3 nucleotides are TGTGCCAGCAGCGTAGGGGCAGGGGGATTTGGGCCCCAGCATTTT.

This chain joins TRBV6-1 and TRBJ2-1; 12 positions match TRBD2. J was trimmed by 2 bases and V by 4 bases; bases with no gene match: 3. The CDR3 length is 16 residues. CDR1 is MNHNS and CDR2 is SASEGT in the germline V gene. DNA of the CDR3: TGTGCCAGCAGTGCGCGACTAGCGGGAGCCTACAATGAGCAGTTCTTC. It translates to CASSARLAGAYNEQFF.

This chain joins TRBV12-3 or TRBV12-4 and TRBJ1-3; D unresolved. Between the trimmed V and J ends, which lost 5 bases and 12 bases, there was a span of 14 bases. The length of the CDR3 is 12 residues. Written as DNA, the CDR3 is TGTGCCAGCAGTCCCAACTCGCGACACATATATTTT. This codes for CASSPNSRHIYF.

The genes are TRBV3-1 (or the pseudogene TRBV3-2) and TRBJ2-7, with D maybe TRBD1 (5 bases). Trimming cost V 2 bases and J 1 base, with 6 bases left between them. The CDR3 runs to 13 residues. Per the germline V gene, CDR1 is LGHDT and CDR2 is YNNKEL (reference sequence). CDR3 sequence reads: CASSQQGSYEQYF. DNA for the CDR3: TGTGCCAGCAGCCAACAGGGTTCCTACGAGCAGTACTTC.

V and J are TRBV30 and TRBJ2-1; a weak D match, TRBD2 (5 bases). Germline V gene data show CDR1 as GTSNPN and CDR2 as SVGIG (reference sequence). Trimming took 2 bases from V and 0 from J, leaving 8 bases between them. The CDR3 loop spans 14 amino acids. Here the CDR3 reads CAWSRGSSYNEQFF. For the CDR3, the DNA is TGTGCCTGGAGTCGGGGTAGCTCCTACAATGAGCAGTTCTTC. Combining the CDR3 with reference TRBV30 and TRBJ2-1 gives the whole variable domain SQTIHQWPATLVQPVGSPLSLECTVEGTSNPNLYWYRQAAGRGLQLLFYSVGIGQISSEVPQNLSASRPQDRQFILSSKKLLLSDSGFYLCAWSRGSSYNEQFFGPGTRLTVL.

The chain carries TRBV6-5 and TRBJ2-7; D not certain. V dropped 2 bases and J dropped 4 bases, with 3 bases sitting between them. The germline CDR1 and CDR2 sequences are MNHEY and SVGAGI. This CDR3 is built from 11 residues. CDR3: CASSYLYEQYF. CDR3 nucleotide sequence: TGTGCCAGCAGTTACCTGTACGAGCAGTACTTC.

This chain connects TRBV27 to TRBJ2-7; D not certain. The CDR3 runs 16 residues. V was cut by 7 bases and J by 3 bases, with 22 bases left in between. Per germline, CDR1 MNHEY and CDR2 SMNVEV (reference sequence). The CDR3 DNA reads TGTGCCAGCAAAGGTTTCCAGGTCCTTTCTTACTACGAGCAGTACTTC. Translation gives CASKGFQVLSYYEQYF.

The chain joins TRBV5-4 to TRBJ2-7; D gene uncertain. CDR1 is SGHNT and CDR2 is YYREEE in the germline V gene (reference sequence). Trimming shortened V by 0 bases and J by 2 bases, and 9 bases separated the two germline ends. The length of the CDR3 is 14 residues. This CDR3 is CASSLGVGPYEQYF. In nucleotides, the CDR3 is TGTGCCAGCAGCTTGGGGGTTGGCCCCTACGAGCAGTACTTC.